The rows below give T cell receptor beta chains drawn from one sample of a study of blood T cell repertoires in COVID-19. The data were produced by immunoSEQ multiplex PCR, yet TCRdb's version contains in-frame clones alone and is incomplete. The sample contains about 99,000 clones, 75% to 95% of which appear only once. Sequencing was performed on peripheral blood. These receptors originate from a human donor in a cohort sampled during active COVID-19. The CDR3 runs from the conserved cysteine through the conserved F or W. Each record gives: clone size, D gene, V gene, J gene, CDR3 protein, CDR3 DNA. A D gene is named only where the DNA matches it firmly. Not all rows give a size; the values are once, few, many and, for expanded clones, a class.

.	.	TRBV6-1	TRBJ1-2	CASSDLVGGYGYTF	TGTGCCAGCAGTGATCTAGTCGGGGGGTACGGCTACACCTTC
.	TRBD1	TRBV4-1	TRBJ2-7	CASSLGTGYEQYF	TGCGCCAGCAGCCTCGGGACAGGGTACGAGCAGTACTTC
.	.	TRBV6-6	TRBJ2-1	CASSRSLGGPQGHNEQFF	TGTGCCAGCAGTCGATCCTTGGGGGGGCCTCAGGGGCACAATGAGCAGTTCTTC
once	.	TRBV6-1	TRBJ2-7	CASSEATTGYYEQYF	TGTGCCAGCAGTGAAGCGACGACAGGATACTACGAGCAGTACTTC
.	TRBD1	TRBV5-8	TRBJ2-2	CASSSDREFVTGELFF	TGTGCCAGCAGCTCCGACAGGGAATTTGTGACCGGGGAGCTGTTTTTT
once	.	TRBV19	TRBJ1-5	CASSIAAGAWQPQHF	TGTGCCAGTAGTATAGCGGCAGGGGCTTGGCAGCCCCAGCATTTT
.	.	TRBV6-6	TRBJ2-3	CASSPRGRDSYTDTQYF	TGTGCCAGCAGTCCTCGGGGCCGGGACTCTTACACAGATACGCAGTATTTT
few	TRBD2	TRBV19	TRBJ2-1	CASSMRRGGPGNEQFF	TGTGCCAGTAGTATGAGACGGGGGGGGCCGGGCAATGAGCAGTTCTTC
.	.	TRBV6-6	TRBJ1-2	CASSYEQAANYGYTF	TGTGCCAGCAGTTACGAACAGGCGGCTAACTATGGCTACACCTTC
.	TRBD1	TRBV6-2/TRBV6-3	TRBJ1-2	CASSYAGTAYGYTF	TGTGCCAGCAGTTACGCGGGGACAGCCTATGGCTACACCTTC
once	TRBD2	TRBV9	TRBJ2-1	CASSVSGTSGMKYNEQFF	TGTGCCAGCAGCGTCTCCGGGACTAGCGGGATGAAATACAATGAGCAGTTCTTC
.	.	TRBV5-5	TRBJ2-3	CASSPDSSTDTQYF	TGTGCCAGCAGCCCGGACAGCTCCACAGATACGCAGTATTTT
.	.	TRBV5-5	TRBJ1-1	CASSLELEGNTEAFF	TGTGCCAGCAGCTTGGAACTTGAGGGGAACACTGAAGCTTTCTTT
.	.	TRBV5-1	TRBJ1-1	CASSGGINTEAFF	TGCGCCAGCAGCGGAGGGATCAACACTGAAGCTTTCTTT
.	TRBD1	TRBV27	TRBJ1-1	CASSSNSGGVTEAFF	TGTGCCAGCAGTTCGAACTCAGGGGGTGTGACTGAAGCTTTCTTT
.	TRBD1	TRBV5-5	TRBJ2-1	CASSWTGNEQFF	TGTGCCAGCAGCTGGACAGGGAATGAGCAGTTCTTC
few	.	TRBV3-1/TRBV3-2	TRBJ1-4	CASSTRAANEKLFF	TGTGCCAGCAGCACCAGGGCGGCTAATGAAAAACTGTTTTTT
.	.	TRBV12-3/TRBV12-4	TRBJ1-2	CASRQTVAGYTF	TGTGCCAGCAGGCAGACAGTAGCTGGCTACACCTTC
.	TRBD1	TRBV19	TRBJ1-2	CASSMGTGYTYGYTF	TGTGCCAGTAGTATGGGGACAGGGTATACCTATGGCTACACCTTC
.	.	TRBV7-6	TRBJ2-3	CASSYGGVASTDTQYF	TGTGCCAGCAGCTACGGAGGCGTTGCTAGCACAGATACGCAGTATTTT
.	.	TRBV4-1	TRBJ1-1	CASSQDRSPSEAFF	TGCGCCAGCAGCCAAGATCGGAGTCCGTCTGAAGCTTTCTTT
.	TRBD2	TRBV4-1	TRBJ2-1	CASSLPSSGGYNEQFF	TGCGCCAGCAGCCTCCCCTCTAGCGGGGGATACAATGAGCAGTTCTTC
.	TRBD2	TRBV7-3	TRBJ2-1	CASSPRTSGENNEQFF	TGTGCCAGCAGCCCCCGGACTAGCGGGGAAAACAATGAGCAGTTCTTC
.	.	TRBV11-2	TRBJ2-7	CASSLEASYEQYF	TGTGCCAGCAGCTTAGAAGCCTCCTACGAGCAGTACTTC
.	TRBD2	TRBV9	TRBJ2-1	CASSVGPREGNEQFF	TGTGCCAGCAGCGTAGGACCTCGGGAGGGTAATGAGCAGTTCTTC
.	TRBD1	TRBV9	TRBJ1-2	CASSPTRGREYGYTF	TGTGCCAGCAGCCCAACCAGGGGGCGCGAATATGGCTACACCTTC
.	.	TRBV2	TRBJ1-2	CAPGHRNYGYTF	TGTGCCCCGGGACACCGTAACTATGGCTACACCTTC
.	.	TRBV7-9	TRBJ2-1	CASSFSDKSSYNEQFF	TGTGCCAGCAGCTTTTCCGACAAGTCCTCCTACAATGAGCAGTTCTTC
.	.	TRBV7-2	TRBJ2-7	CASSPVRVGGAEQYF	TGTGCCAGCAGCCCAGTCCGGGTGGGAGGAGCCGAGCAGTACTTC
.	.	TRBV12-3/TRBV12-4	TRBJ1-5	CASSLFGGQPQHF	TGTGCCAGCAGTTTGTTCGGGGGTCAGCCCCAGCATTTT
.	TRBD1	TRBV3-1/TRBV3-2	TRBJ2-6	CASSPLPGQGPSGANVLTF	TGTGCCAGCAGCCCCTTACCGGGACAGGGGCCCTCTGGGGCCAACGTCCTGACTTTC
.	.	TRBV11-2	TRBJ2-5	CASSLNTGWGETQYF	TGTGCCAGCAGCTTAAATACAGGGTGGGGCGAGACCCAGTACTTC
.	.	TRBV6-5	TRBJ1-2	CASSYSGTLPGGYTF	TGTGCCAGCAGTTACTCCGGGACACTTCCAGGGGGCTACACCTTC
.	TRBD1	TRBV11-2	TRBJ1-6	CASSFNRGYNSPLHF	TGTGCCAGCAGCTTCAACAGGGGCTATAATTCACCCCTCCACTTT
.	.	TRBV28	TRBJ2-7	CASSLPVTYEQYF	TGTGCCAGCAGTTTACCTGTAACCTACGAGCAGTACTTC
.	TRBD1	TRBV24-1	TRBJ1-3	CATSDNRGSGNTIYF	TGTGCCACCAGTGACAACAGGGGCTCTGGAAACACCATATATTTT
once	.	TRBV12-3/TRBV12-4	TRBJ2-7	CASSFSLSYEQYF	TGTGCCAGCAGTTTTTCTCTCTCCTACGAGCAGTACTTC
.	.	TRBV11-3	TRBJ1-5	CASSLRGKGSNQPQHF	TGTGCCAGCAGCTTAAGGGGGAAGGGATCGAATCAGCCCCAGCATTTT
.	TRBD1	TRBV2	TRBJ1-1	CASSRQGAGTEAFF	TGTGCCAGCAGCAGACAGGGGGCCGGGACTGAAGCTTTCTTT
.	TRBD1	TRBV6-2/TRBV6-3	TRBJ2-7	CASSTRDRVFGTYEQYF	TGTGCCAGCAGCACCCGGGACAGGGTATTTGGGACCTACGAGCAGTACTTC
.	TRBD1	TRBV6-2/TRBV6-3	TRBJ2-5	CASSPRQGEGETQYF	TGTGCCAGCAGCCCCCGACAGGGGGAAGGGGAGACCCAGTACTTC
.	TRBD1	TRBV3-1/TRBV3-2	TRBJ2-7	CASSQASGGFYEQYF	TGTGCCAGCAGCCAAGCTTCAGGGGGCTTCTACGAGCAGTACTTC
.	TRBD2	TRBV27	TRBJ2-1	CASTLGTSGRLPSSYNEQFF	TGTGCCAGCACCCTGGGGACTAGCGGGCGGCTCCCTAGCTCCTACAATGAGCAGTTCTTC
.	.	TRBV9	TRBJ2-5	CASSAGGNIQETQYF	TGTGCCAGCAGCGCCGGAGGGAATATACAAGAGACCCAGTACTTC